Listed below are T cell receptor beta chains from one sample, sequenced in a study of shared clonotypes between healthy human individuals. Assay: immunoSEQ multiplex PCR; the TCRdb copy retains only in-frame clones and omits some. The sample includes around 1.9 million clones, around 93% of them seen just once. Sequences were obtained from naive CD8+ T cells from PBMCs. These receptors came from a man aged 18 to 29 in good health. Some clones in this sample may be carry-over from other donors' samples. CDR3s include the opening cysteine and the closing phenylalanine or tryptophan. A D gene is named only where the DNA matches it firmly. Some rows have no size entry. The others give once, few or many, or a class for an expanded clone.

>TRBV10-1|.|TRBJ2-1|.
TGCGCCAGCAGTGAGTCGGTGGGGGGTCTCAATGAGCAGTTCTTC
CASSESVGGLNEQFF
>TRBV11-2|.|TRBJ2-7|TRBD2
TGTGCCAGCAGCTTCGGGACTAGCGGGAGGCAGGAGCAGTACTTC
CASSFGTSGRQEQYF
>TRBV27|.|TRBJ2-7|.
TGTGCCAGCAGTTTAGTACCCGACTACGAGCAGTACTTC
CASSLVPDYEQYF
>TRBV29-1|.|TRBJ1-1|TRBD1
TGCAGCGCTGAGACGCGGACAGGGTATACTGAAGCTTTCTTT
CSAETRTGYTEAFF
>TRBV2|.|TRBJ1-1|.
TGTGCCAGCAGGGGTGGCGGCACTGAAGCTTTCTTT
CASRGGGTEAFF
>TRBV4-3|.|TRBJ1-4|TRBD1
TGCGCCAGCAGTGTTAGCCGGGGCAGGGGGGGCGAAAAACTGTTTTTT
CASSVSRGRGGEKLFF
>TRBV11-2|.|TRBJ2-2|TRBD2
TGTGCCAGCACGGGAGGGCGGATTACGGGGGAGCTGTTTTTT
CASTGGRITGELFF
>TRBV5-1|.|TRBJ2-7|TRBD2
TGCGCCAGCAGCTTGGCTAAGCGGGAGGGCAGCTACGAGCAGTACTTC
CASSLAKREGSYEQYF
>TRBV4-1|.|TRBJ2-7|TRBD1
TGCGCCAGCAGCCAGGAGAGAGAGGACAGGGCTCTCCGATACGAGCAGTACTTC
CASSQEREDRALRYEQYF
>TRBV27|.|TRBJ1-1|.
TGTGCCAGCAGTTTACGACAGTCTGTGGGAGTCGCTGAAGCTTTCTTT
CASSLRQSVGVAEAFF
>TRBV4-1|.|TRBJ2-3|TRBD2
TGCGCCAGCAGCCAAGCTATGGGACTAGTCGAATACACAGATACGCAGTATTTT
CASSQAMGLVEYTDTQYF
>TRBV7-8|.|TRBJ2-1|.
TGTGCCAGCAGCCCGCGGACAGAAGGGGACAATGAGCAGTTCTTC
CASSPRTEGDNEQFF
>TRBV5-4|.|TRBJ1-1|.
TGTGCCAGCAGCTTGGTGGGGGGGGACACTGAAGCTTTCTTT
CASSLVGGDTEAFF
>TRBV5-1|once|TRBJ2-1|.
TGCGCCAGCAGCTTACGTCCTGGGTACAATGAGCAGTTCTTC
CASSLRPGYNEQFF
>TRBV7-8|.|TRBJ1-2|.
TGTGCCAGCAGCCGAGTGGGGGTTTCCTATGGCTACACCTTC
CASSRVGVSYGYTF
>TRBV4-1|.|TRBJ2-7|.
TGCGCCAGCAGCTCTCAGGATCACTCCTACGAGCAGTACTTC
CASSSQDHSYEQYF
>TRBV7-9|.|TRBJ2-7|.
TGTGCCAGCAGCCCCTTCAGGGGGGTGAACGAGCAGTACTTC
CASSPFRGVNEQYF
>TRBV10-3|.|TRBJ1-2|TRBD1
TGTGCCATCAGCGAACAGGGGGAAGGGTACTATGGCTACACCTTC
CAISEQGEGYYGYTF
>TRBV7-8|.|TRBJ1-2|TRBD1
TGTGCCAGCAGCTTAGTAATGGACAGGGGGCTCCCCAGTGGCTACACCTTC
CASSLVMDRGLPSGYTF
>TRBV4-1|.|TRBJ2-7|.
TGCGCCAGCAGCCAAAAAGGCGGGTACGAGCAGTACTTC
CASSQKGGYEQYF
>TRBV27|.|TRBJ1-5|.
TGTGCCAGCAGTCCGAGGACAGGCAATCAGCCCCAGCATTTT
CASSPRTGNQPQHF
>TRBV5-5|.|TRBJ2-3|.
TGTGCCAGCAGCTATTTTCAGACTAGCACAGATACGCAGTATTTT
CASSYFQTSTDTQYF
>TRBV7-2|.|TRBJ2-7|TRBD2
TGTGCCAGCAGCCGACGGGAGGGATGGCACGAGCAGTACTTC
CASSRREGWHEQYF
>TRBV9|.|TRBJ2-7|TRBD2
TGTGCCAGCAGCATAGGGGGGACTAGCTACGAGCAGTACTTC
CASSIGGTSYEQYF
>TRBV7-9|.|TRBJ2-7|TRBD2
TGTGCCAGCAGCTTAGTGGCGGGGGGAGCCTACGAGCAGTACTTC
CASSLVAGGAYEQYF
>TRBV9|.|TRBJ2-7|TRBD1
TGTGCCAGCAGCAACGCCGGGACAGGGAGCTACGAGCAGTACTTC
CASSNAGTGSYEQYF
>TRBV27|.|TRBJ1-5|TRBD1
TGTGCCAGCAGTCACCCCCGGACAGGGGACCAGCCCCAGCATTTT
CASSHPRTGDQPQHF
>TRBV7-8|.|TRBJ1-5|.
TGTGCCAGCAGCTCAGCGGGCAATCAGCCCCAGCATTTT
CASSSAGNQPQHF
>TRBV27|.|TRBJ1-1|.
TGTGCCAGCAGCGAGGGGGTCGGTGAAGCTTTCTTT
CASSEGVGEAFF
>TRBV7-6|.|TRBJ1-4|TRBD1
TGTGCCAGCAGCTCCTGGGGACAGACAACTAATGAAAAACTGTTTTTT
CASSSWGQTTNEKLFF
>TRBV27|.|TRBJ2-7|TRBD1
TGTGCCAGCAGTATACAGGGGCCATCCTACGAGCAGTACTTC
CASSIQGPSYEQYF
>TRBV9|.|TRBJ1-1|.
TGTGCCAGCAGCGTAGCCCTCCAGGGCACTGAAGCTTTCTTT
CASSVALQGTEAFF
>TRBV27|.|TRBJ1-5|.
TGTGCCAGCCGGGAGACAGGCCTTCTTGATCGCAATCAGCCCCAGCATTTT
CASRETGLLDRNQPQHF
>TRBV10-3|.|TRBJ2-7|TRBD2
TGTGCCATCAGTAGGGAGGCGCGGGAGGGGTACGAGCAGTACTTC
CAISREAREGYEQYF
>TRBV7-2|.|TRBJ2-1|TRBD2
TGTGCCAGCAGCTTATTATTAGCGGGAGGGGCTGAGCAGTTCTTC
CASSLLLAGGAEQFF
>TRBV11-2|.|TRBJ2-7|TRBD2
TGTGCCAGCAGCTTAGATCCGACTAGCGGCCACTACGAGCAGTACTTC
CASSLDPTSGHYEQYF
>TRBV5-4|.|TRBJ2-3|.
TGTGCCAGCAGCTTGGTCGGTACCACAGATACGCAGTATTTT
CASSLVGTTDTQYF
>TRBV29-1|.|TRBJ2-1|.
TGCAGCGTATTAGACTACATTTCTGAGCAGTTCTTC
CSVLDYISEQFF
>TRBV18|.|TRBJ2-7|TRBD2
TGTGCCAGCTCACCACCGGAAGCGGGACTGTACGAGCAGTACTTC
CASSPPEAGLYEQYF
>TRBV27|.|TRBJ2-3|.
TGTGCCAGCAGTTTACTTTGGGCGGTTAGCACAGATACGCAGTATTTT
CASSLLWAVSTDTQYF
>TRBV10-3|.|TRBJ2-2|TRBD2
TGTGCCATCAGTGAGCCCCCCCTAGCGGGCACCGGGGAGCTGTTTTTT
CAISEPPLAGTGELFF
>TRBV27|.|TRBJ1-5|.
TGTGCCAGCAGTCCCCTGACCGGCAACAATCAGCCCCAGCATTTT
CASSPLTGNNQPQHF
>TRBV12-5|.|TRBJ2-2|TRBD1
TGTGCTAGTGGTTTGGGGACAGGGGTGGACACCGGGGAGCTGTTTTTT
CASGLGTGVDTGELFF